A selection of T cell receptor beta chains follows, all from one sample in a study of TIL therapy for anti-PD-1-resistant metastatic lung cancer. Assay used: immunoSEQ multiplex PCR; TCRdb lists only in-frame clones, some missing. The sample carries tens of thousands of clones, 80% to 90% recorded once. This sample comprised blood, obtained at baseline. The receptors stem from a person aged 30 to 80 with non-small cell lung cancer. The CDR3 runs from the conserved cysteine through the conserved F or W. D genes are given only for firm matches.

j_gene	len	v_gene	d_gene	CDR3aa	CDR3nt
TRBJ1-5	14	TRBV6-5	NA	CASRSGAPTQPQHF	TGTGCCAGCAGGTCGGGGGCCCCCACTCAGCCCCAGCATTTT
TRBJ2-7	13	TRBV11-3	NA	CASSLGGSSEQYF	TGTGCCAGCAGCTTAGGGGGCTCGTCCGAGCAGTACTTC
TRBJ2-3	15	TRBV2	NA	CASNSQGDYTDTQYF	TGTGCCAGCAACAGCCAGGGAGACTACACAGATACGCAGTATTTT
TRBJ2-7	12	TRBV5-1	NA	CASSLADYEQYF	TGCGCCAGCAGCTTAGCGGACTACGAGCAGTACTTC
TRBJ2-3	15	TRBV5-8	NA	CASSVLAGGTDTQYF	TGTGCCAGCAGCGTTTTGGCAGGCGGCACAGATACGCAGTATTTT
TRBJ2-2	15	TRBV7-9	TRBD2	CASSDGTSRTGELFF	TGTGCCAGCAGCGACGGGACTAGTCGGACCGGGGAGCTGTTTTTT
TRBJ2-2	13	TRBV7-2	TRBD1	CASSRQGAGELFF	TGTGCCAGCTCCCGACAGGGGGCGGGGGAGCTGTTTTTT
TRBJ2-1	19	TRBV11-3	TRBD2	CASSLGAGLAGGKYNEQFF	TGTGCCAGCAGCTTAGGGGCAGGGCTAGCGGGAGGGAAGTACAATGAGCAGTTCTTC
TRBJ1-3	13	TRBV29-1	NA	CSVEGDAGNTIYF	TGCAGCGTTGAAGGGGACGCTGGAAACACCATATATTTT
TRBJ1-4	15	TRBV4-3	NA	CASSQVRWGREKLFF	TGCGCCAGCAGCCAAGTTCGATGGGGCAGGGAAAAACTGTTTTTT
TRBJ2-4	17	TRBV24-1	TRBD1	CATSDSKDRDGKNIQYF	TGTGCCACCAGTGATTCCAAAGACAGGGATGGCAAAAACATTCAGTACTTC
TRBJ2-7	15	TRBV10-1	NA	CASSESVTGAYEQYF	TGCGCCAGCAGTGAGTCGGTGACAGGTGCCTACGAGCAGTACTTC